This T cell receptor (beta chain) comes out of a study of T cell responses to AZD1222 COVID-19 vaccine. Study-level information: Second doses at about 4 or about 12 weeks were pooled.

Study findings and constraints: The number of AZD1222 recipients seropositive at baseline was only five or six. Donors in the cohort were predominantly white British and more often female, and clonal diversity was possibly underestimated. Reportedly, close to half of spike-specific TCRs are directed against unmutated variant regions.

A word on this clone: The antigen remains unidentified.

Germline V CDR1 and CDR2: KGHSH, LQKENI. V was pared by 4 bases and J by 1 base, with 13 bases between. The CDR3 has 15 amino acids. TCRdb's table, derived via immunoSEQ multiplex PCR, lists solely in-frame clones and lacks some. The sample lists roughly 150,000 clones; 70% to 90% were seen once. The chain combines TRBV18 with TRBJ1-1; D is uncertain. This receptor was obtained from an adult in good health. The material was peripheral blood, obtained on day 0 of AZD1222 vaccination. CDR3: CASSRTGEGNTEAFF. DNA for the CDR3: TGTGCCAGCTCACGGACCGGGGAGGGGAACACTGAAGCTTTCTTT.